This T cell receptor beta chain is drawn from a study of T cells in localized non-small cell lung cancer. Details on this clone: The antigen is not known.

Only in-frame clones appear in the TCRdb table, and some are missing; sequencing was by immunoSEQ multiplex PCR. Here the sample spans tens of thousands of clones, around 80% being singletons. Findings and caveats of the study: Heterogeneity remains possible because sequencing was limited to only one tumor region. Adjacent lung held a median roughly 56 of the top 100 tumor clones. Among the tissues sampled, uninvolved adjacent lung had the highest T cell clonality, above tumor. Longer overall survival was linked to higher blood T cell density.

Germline V gene sequence: CDR1 SGHNT, CDR2 YENEEA. CDR3 length equals 14 residues. Deletions cut 1 base from V and 3 bases from J, with 7 bases between. The chain joins TRBV11-3 to TRBJ2-1; weak D call: TRBD1 (5 bases). The source is a man aged 35-69 years with stage II squamous cell lung carcinoma. The sequenced sample was PBMCs, obtained before any cancer treatment. Here the CDR3 DNA reads TGTGCCAGCAGCTTAGGGGGCAGCTACAATGAGCAGTTCTTC. It is translated as CASSLGGSYNEQFF.